Listed here are 24 T cell receptor beta chains from one sample, sequenced in a study of T-cell reconstitution after alpha-beta-depleted transplantation in children. Researchers prepared the TCRbeta library using unique molecular identifiers, the study reports. TCRdb called the PCR reads again in MiXCR, with one record for every CDR3 protein. The table records a few hundred thousand distinct CDR3 sequences, 9.9% of them present only once. Sequencing was performed on PBMCs from the stem cell graft donor, taken from the stem cell graft. These receptors were obtained from a human donor who donated a stem cell graft to a child with SCID.

V is TRBV9 and J is TRBJ1-4; TRBD1 agrees at 7 bases. Trimming took 3 bases from V and 3 from J; bases not matched to a gene: 5. The germline V gene has CDR1 SGDLS and CDR2 YYNGEE. This CDR3 comprises 15 residues. Here the CDR3 reads CASSDRDSPNEKLFF. CDR3 bases: TGTGCCAGCAGCGACCGGGACAGCCCTAATGAAAAACTGTTTTTT.

This clonotype is labeled as large. The rearrangement links TRBV5-1 to TRBJ1-5, with TRBD1 as a possible D gene (6 bases). This CDR3 is built from 15 residues. V shed 0 bases and J shed 0 bases, with 7 bases lying between them. Germline V lookup: CDR1 SGHRS, CDR2 YFSETQ. The DNA of the CDR3 is TGCGCCAGCAGCTTGGGGACAGTTAGCAATCAGCCCCAGCATTTT. Residues: CASSLGTVSNQPQHF.

This clonotype was observed a few times. The chain has TRBV12-3 or TRBV12-4 and TRBJ2-1, with TRBD2 matching 11 bases. The CDR3 extends over 16 amino acids. Unmatched junction bases numbered 5, after V lost 3 bases and J lost 4 bases. The CDR3 DNA sequence: TGTGCCAGCAGTTTCAGAGTAGCGGGGGGGTACAATGAGCAGTTCTTC. It specifies CASSFRVAGGYNEQFF.

The gene calls are TRBV12-3 or TRBV12-4 and TRBJ2-2; D not resolved. The CDR3 is 16 residues long. V gave up 3 bases and J gave up 2 bases, with 13 bases separating them. The CDR3 is CASSFVPRRNTGELFF. The CDR3 region has the DNA TGTGCCAGCAGTTTCGTCCCCCGCCGAAACACCGGGGAGCTGTTTTTT.

This chain joins TRBV25-1 and TRBJ2-1; D remains unclear. The germline V and J ends were trimmed by 3 bases and 6 bases, with 12 bases remaining between them. CDR1 and CDR2 (germline): MGHDK, SYGVNS. The CDR3 is made up of 14 amino acids. Here the CDR3 DNA reads TGTGCCAGCAGTGAGCCAGGACCAATCAATGAGCAGTTCTTC. This translates into CASSEPGPINEQFF.

This clonotype was counted many times. The rearrangement links TRBV10-3 to TRBJ1-5, with D perhaps matching TRBD1 (6 bases). The CDR3 covers 13 residues. Germline V gene lookup returns CDR1 ENHRY and CDR2 SYGVKD. Trimming removed 6 bases from V and 3 bases from J, with 9 bases in between. The CDR3 is CAIRGTPNQPQHF. The CDR3 DNA reads TGTGCCATCAGAGGGACACCCAATCAGCCCCAGCATTTT.

V and J are TRBV5-1 and TRBJ2-3, with a weak D call TRBD1 (5 bases). Germline V lookup: CDR1 SGHRS, CDR2 YFSETQ. Trimming took off 7 bases at V and 5 bases at J, with 20 bases between the two ends. This CDR3 spans 15 amino acids. CDR3 in amino acids: CASFPLGHHGDTQYF. The CDR3 nucleotides read TGCGCCAGCTTCCCCCTGGGGCATCACGGAGATACGCAGTATTTT.

This clonotype was seen only a few times. The genes are TRBV5-1 and TRBJ2-1; 8 positions match TRBD2. V was pared by 3 bases and J by 2 bases, with 10 bases of the junction left unmatched. The CDR3 is 17 residues long. Germline assignment: CDR1 SGHRS and CDR2 YFSETQ. CDR3 loop: CASSSPPSGGPYNEQFF. CDR3 bases: TGCGCCAGCAGCTCCCCACCCAGCGGGGGCCCCTACAATGAGCAGTTCTTC.

The chain links TRBV6-2 or TRBV6-3 to TRBJ1-2; the D gene is possibly TRBD1 (5 bases). Trimming stripped 6 bases from V and 8 bases from J, with 7 bases between. This CDR3 spans 10 amino acids. The germline CDR1 and CDR2 sequences are MNHEY and SVGEGT. The CDR3 region is CASRDTGYTF. DNA of the CDR3: TGTGCCAGCAGGGACACCGGCTACACCTTC.

V and J are TRBV5-1 and TRBJ2-4, with 16 bases aligning to TRBD2. The CDR3 has 17 residues. The germline CDR1 and CDR2 sequences are SGHRS and YFSETQ. The trim removed 4 bases at V and 14 bases at J, leaving 15 bases unmatched. CDR3 region: CASSPEPGTSGGAPEYF. In DNA, the CDR3 is TGCGCCAGCAGCCCTGAACCCGGGACTAGCGGGGGGGCCCCGGAGTACTTC.

The chain uses TRBV5-1 and TRBJ2-1; D perhaps matches TRBD2 (6 bases). This CDR3 spans 13 amino acids. The germline V gene encodes CDR1 SGHRS and CDR2 YFSETQ. V was trimmed by 4 bases and J by 8 bases, leaving 13 bases between them. CDR3 amino acids: CASSGGLTDEQFF. CDR3 in DNA: TGCGCCAGCAGCGGGGGACTGACGGATGAGCAGTTCTTC.

This clonotype has a count of ten or more. The V call is TRBV7-9, the J call TRBJ1-1; the D gene is possibly TRBD1 (6 bases). This CDR3 region has 15 residues. Germline V lookup: CDR1 SEHNR, CDR2 FQNEAQ (reference sequence). V was trimmed by 2 bases and J by 1 base, leaving 11 bases between them. This CDR3 is CASSLFQGTNTEAFF. CDR3 nucleotides: TGTGCCAGCAGCTTATTTCAGGGGACGAACACTGAAGCTTTCTTT.

This clonotype was counted a few times. An end of the junction does not agree with germline; a read error may underlie this. The rearrangement uses TRBV7-7 and TRBJ2-5, with D possibly matching TRBD2 (6 bases). CDR3 size: 15 residues. Germline values: CDR1 SSHAT, CDR2 FNYEAQ (reference sequence). The CDR3 region has the DNA TGTGCTAGCAGCTTAGCGGCAGGGAACCAAGAGACCCAGTACTTC. This sequence encodes CASSLAAGNQETQYF.

This chain links TRBV11-1 with TRBJ2-2; perhaps TRBD2 as D (5 bases). V dropped 6 bases and J dropped 4 bases, with 12 bases sitting between them. This CDR3 spans 14 amino acids. The V gene's germline CDR1 is SGHAT and CDR2 FQDESV (reference sequence). CDR3 amino acids: CASRTGSLTGELFF. CDR3 sequence (DNA): TGTGCCAGCAGGACTGGGAGCCTCACCGGGGAGCTGTTTTTT.

This clonotype was detected a few times. The rearrangement uses TRBV7-9 and TRBJ1-2; a possible D gene is TRBD1 (6 bases). CDR3 size: 17 residues. Germline CDR1 and CDR2: SEHNR and FQNEAQ (reference sequence). V lost 2 bases to trimming and J lost 2 bases, with 18 bases between them. The CDR3 reads CASSLKSGGDSNYGYTF. The CDR3 DNA reads as TGTGCCAGCAGCTTAAAGTCGGGGGGCGACAGCAACTATGGCTACACCTTC.

This clonotype was detected ten times or more. Written as DNA, the CDR3 is TGTGCCAGCAGGACGAAAGGGGGGGCCAACGTCCTGACTTTC. Its translation: CASRTKGGANVLTF. The chain is built from TRBV6-1 and TRBJ2-6; D is uncertain. The CDR3 covers 14 residues. The ends were cut back, 6 bases at V and 4 bases at J, with 10 bases in the middle. Germline loops: CDR1 MNHNS, CDR2 SASEGT.

The rearrangement joins TRBV11-2 to TRBJ2-1; no firm D call. The CDR3 extends over 13 amino acids. V shed 2 bases and J shed 8 bases, with 10 bases lying between them. Germline loops: CDR1 SGHAT, CDR2 FQNNGV. As DNA, the CDR3 is TGTGCCAGCAGCTTACAGAGAGTCGATGAGCAGTTCTTC. Its protein product is CASSLQRVDEQFF.

This clonotype was seen only a few times. This chain uses TRBV29-1 with TRBJ1-2; D uncertain. CDR3 size: 11 residues. Looked up from germline, CDR1 is SQVTM and CDR2 is ANQGSEA. Trimming cost V 4 bases and J 7 bases, with 10 bases left between them. Written as DNA, the CDR3 is TGCAGCGTTGGTCCAGTTTCTGGCTACACCTTC. Amino acid sequence: CSVGPVSGYTF. Drawing the rest from reference TRBV29-1 and TRBJ1-2, the complete variable domain is SAVISQKPSRDICQRGTSLTIQCQVDSQVTMMFWYRQQPGQSLTLIATANQGSEATYESGFVIDKFPISRPNLTFSTLTVSNMSPEDSSIYLCSVGPVSGYTFGSGTRLTVV.

Points on this clonotype: At one end, the junction sequence differs from germline, possibly due to a read error. This chain joins TRBV5-1 and TRBJ2-3, with D tentatively TRBD1 or TRBD2 (5 bases each). CDR1 and CDR2 from the germline V gene are SGHRS and YFSETQ. The CDR3 length is 14 residues. CDR3 DNA: TGCGCCAGCAGTTTGGGGGTGAGGACAGATACGCAGTATTTT. It specifies CASSLGVRTDTQYF.

This chain uses TRBV9 with TRBJ2-5; no clear D. The CDR3 sequence is 17 residues long. Germline assignment: CDR1 SGDLS and CDR2 YYNGEE. V gave up 3 bases and J gave up 0 bases, with 18 bases separating them. CDR3 sequence reads: CASSGPSDHRYQETQYF. CDR3 bases: TGTGCCAGCAGCGGACCCTCGGACCATAGGTACCAAGAGACCCAGTACTTC.

Turning to this clonotype: One junction end does not reproduce the germline sequence, and a read error may be involved. The chain joins TRBV12-3 or TRBV12-4 to TRBJ2-1, with TRBD2 identical over 16 bases. The CDR3 runs to 16 residues. The DNA for the CDR3 is TGTGCCAGCACTGGGACTAGCGGGGGGGATTACAATGAGCCGTTCTTC. As protein: CASTGTSGGDYNEPFF.

This clonotype has a handful of counts. This chain connects TRBV2 to TRBJ2-3; the D gene is possibly TRBD2 (6 bases). CDR3 length: 13 amino acids. Germline loops: CDR1 SNHLY, CDR2 FYNNEI. Trimming removed 11 bases at V and 3 bases at J, with 15 bases between. The CDR3 DNA reads as TGTGCCTCCCGGCGGGGAGCTACAGATACGCAGTATTTT. Its translation: CASRRGATDTQYF.

CDR3 amino acids: CASSQSKGSYEQYF. As DNA, the CDR3 is TGTGCCAGCAGCCAATCTAAGGGGTCCTACGAGCAGTACTTC. The rearrangement joins TRBV3-1 to TRBJ2-7, with D perhaps matching TRBD1 (5 bases). Trimming removed 2 bases at V and 1 base at J, with 9 bases between. CDR3 size: 14 residues. Germline V lookup: CDR1 LGHDT, CDR2 YNNKEL (reference sequence).

This chain links TRBV18 with TRBJ2-5, with 7 bases identical to TRBD1. There are 15 residues in the CDR3. Trimming cost V 3 bases and J 1 base; bases outside gene matches: 5. CDR1 is KGHSH, CDR2 LQKENI, per germline. The CDR3 loop is CASSPPGTAQETQYF. The DNA of the CDR3 is TGTGCCAGCTCACCGCCCGGGACAGCCCAAGAGACCCAGTACTTC. Full variable domain (outside the CDR3, taken from reference TRBV18 and TRBJ2-5): NAGVMQNPRHLVRRRGQEARLRCSPMKGHSHVYWYRQLPEEGLKFMVYLQKENIIDESGMPKERFSAEFPKEGPSILRIQQVVRGDSAAYFCASSPPGTAQETQYFGPGTRLLVL.